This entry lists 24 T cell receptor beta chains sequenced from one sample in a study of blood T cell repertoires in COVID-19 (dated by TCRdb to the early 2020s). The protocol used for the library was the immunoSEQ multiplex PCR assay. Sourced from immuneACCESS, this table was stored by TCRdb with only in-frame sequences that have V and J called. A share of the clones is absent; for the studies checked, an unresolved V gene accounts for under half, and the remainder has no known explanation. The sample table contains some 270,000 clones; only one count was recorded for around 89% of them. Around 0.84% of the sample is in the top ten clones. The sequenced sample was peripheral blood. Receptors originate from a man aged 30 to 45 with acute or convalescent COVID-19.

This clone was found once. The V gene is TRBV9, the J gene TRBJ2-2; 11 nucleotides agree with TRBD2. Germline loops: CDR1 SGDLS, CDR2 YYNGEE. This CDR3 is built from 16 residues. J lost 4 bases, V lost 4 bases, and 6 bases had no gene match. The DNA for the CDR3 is TGTGCCAGCAGCACCCTTGGACTAGCGGGCACCGGGGAGCTGTTTTTT. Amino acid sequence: CASSTLGLAGTGELFF.

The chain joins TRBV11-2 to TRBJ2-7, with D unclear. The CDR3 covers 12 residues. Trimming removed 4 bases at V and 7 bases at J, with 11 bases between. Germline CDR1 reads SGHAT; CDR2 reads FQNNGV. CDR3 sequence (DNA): TGTGCCAGCAGCTCCTTGGCGAGGGAGCAGTACTTC. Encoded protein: CASSSLAREQYF.

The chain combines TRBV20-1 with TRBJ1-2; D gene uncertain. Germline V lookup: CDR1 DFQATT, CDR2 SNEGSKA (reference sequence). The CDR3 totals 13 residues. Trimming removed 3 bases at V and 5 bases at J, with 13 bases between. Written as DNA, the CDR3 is TGCAGTGCTAGTGCGACCACGGGGTATGGCTACACCTTC. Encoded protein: CSASATTGYGYTF.

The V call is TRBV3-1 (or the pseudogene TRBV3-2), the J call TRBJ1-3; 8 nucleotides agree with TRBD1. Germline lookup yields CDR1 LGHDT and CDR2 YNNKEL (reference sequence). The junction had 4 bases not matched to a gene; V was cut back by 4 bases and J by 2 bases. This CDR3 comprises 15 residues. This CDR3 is CASSPRTGTGNTIYF. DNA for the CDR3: TGTGCCAGCAGCCCCCGGACAGGGACTGGAAACACCATATATTTT.

CDR3 protein: CASSLVGGGQFF. The DNA of the CDR3 is TGTGCCAGCAGTTTGGTAGGGGGGGGGCAGTTCTTC. The rearrangement joins TRBV27 to TRBJ2-1, with TRBD2 as a possible D gene (7 bases). Looked up from germline, CDR1 is MNHEY and CDR2 is SMNVEV (reference sequence). The CDR3 runs 12 residues. The V end lost 3 bases, the J end lost 12 bases, and 12 bases lay between the germline ends.

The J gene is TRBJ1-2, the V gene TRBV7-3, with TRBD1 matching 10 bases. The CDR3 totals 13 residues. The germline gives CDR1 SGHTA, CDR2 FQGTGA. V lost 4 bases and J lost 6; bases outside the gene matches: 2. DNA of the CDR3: TGTGCCAGCAGCTCGGGACAGGGGAATGGCTACACCTTC. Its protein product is CASSSGQGNGYTF.

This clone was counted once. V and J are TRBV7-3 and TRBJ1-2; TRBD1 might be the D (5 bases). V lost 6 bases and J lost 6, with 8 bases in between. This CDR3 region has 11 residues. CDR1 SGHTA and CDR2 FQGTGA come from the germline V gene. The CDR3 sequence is CASSGGDGYTF. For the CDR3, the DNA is TGTGCCAGCAGTGGAGGGGATGGCTACACCTTC.

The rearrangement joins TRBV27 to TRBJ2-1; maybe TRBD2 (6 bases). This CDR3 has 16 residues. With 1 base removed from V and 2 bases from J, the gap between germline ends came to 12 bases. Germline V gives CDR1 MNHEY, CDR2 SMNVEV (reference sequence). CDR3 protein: CASSLYGGSTYNEQFF. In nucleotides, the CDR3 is TGTGCCAGCAGTTTATACGGGGGTTCGACCTACAATGAGCAGTTCTTC.

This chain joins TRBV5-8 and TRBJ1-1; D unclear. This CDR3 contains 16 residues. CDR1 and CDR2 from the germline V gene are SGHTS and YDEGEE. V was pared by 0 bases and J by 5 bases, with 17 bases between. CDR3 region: CASSLARVTTRTEAFF. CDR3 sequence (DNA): TGTGCCAGCAGCTTGGCCAGAGTAACTACAAGAACTGAAGCTTTCTTT.

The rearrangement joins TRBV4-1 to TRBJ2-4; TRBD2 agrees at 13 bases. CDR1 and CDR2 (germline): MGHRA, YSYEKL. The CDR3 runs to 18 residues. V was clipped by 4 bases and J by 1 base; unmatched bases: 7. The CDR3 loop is CASSLQTSGGYAKNIQYF. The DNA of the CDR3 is TGCGCCAGCAGCCTCCAGACTAGCGGGGGGTACGCCAAAAACATTCAGTACTTC.

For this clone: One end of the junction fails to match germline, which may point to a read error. CDR3 nucleotide sequence: TGTGCTAGCAGCCCCCTAATGAACTCTGGGGCCAACGTCCTGACTTTC. This sequence encodes CASSPLMNSGANVLTF. This sequence joins TRBV7-7 and TRBJ2-6; D not certain. Germline-derived CDR1 and CDR2 are SSHAT and FNYEAQ (reference sequence). This CDR3 has 16 amino acids. Variable domain in full (rest from reference TRBV7-7 and TRBJ2-6): GAGVSQSPRYKVTKRGQDVTLRCDPISSHATLYWYQQALGQGPEFLTYFNYEAQPDKSGLPSDRFSAERPEGSISTLTIQRTEQRDSAMYRCASSPLMNSGANVLTFGAGSRLTVL.

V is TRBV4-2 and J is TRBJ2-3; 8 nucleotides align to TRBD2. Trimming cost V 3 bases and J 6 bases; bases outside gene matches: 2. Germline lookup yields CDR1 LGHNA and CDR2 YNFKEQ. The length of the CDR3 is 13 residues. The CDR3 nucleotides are TGTGCCAGCAGCCAGGGACTAGGCGATACGCAGTATTTT. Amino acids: CASSQGLGDTQYF.

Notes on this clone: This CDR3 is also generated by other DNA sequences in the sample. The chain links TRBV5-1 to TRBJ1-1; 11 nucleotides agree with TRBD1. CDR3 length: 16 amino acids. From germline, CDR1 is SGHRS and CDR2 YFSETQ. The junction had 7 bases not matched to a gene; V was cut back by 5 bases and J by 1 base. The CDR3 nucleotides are TGCGCCAGCAGTTTCGGACAGGGGGCTGGGAACACTGAAGCTTTCTTT. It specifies CASSFGQGAGNTEAFF.

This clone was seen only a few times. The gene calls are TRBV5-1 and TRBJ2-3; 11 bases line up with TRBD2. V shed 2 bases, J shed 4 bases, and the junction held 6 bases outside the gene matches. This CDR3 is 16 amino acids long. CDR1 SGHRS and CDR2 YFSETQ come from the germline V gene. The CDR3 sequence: CASSLASGGMADTQYF. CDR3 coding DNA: TGCGCCAGCAGCTTAGCTAGCGGGGGGATGGCAGATACGCAGTATTTT.

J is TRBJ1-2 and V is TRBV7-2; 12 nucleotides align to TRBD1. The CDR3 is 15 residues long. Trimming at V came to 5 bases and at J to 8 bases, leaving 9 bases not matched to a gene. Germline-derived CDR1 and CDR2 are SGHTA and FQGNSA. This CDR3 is CASSKNRDRGQGYTF. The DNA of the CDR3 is TGTGCCAGCAGCAAAAACCGGGACAGGGGGCAAGGCTACACCTTC.

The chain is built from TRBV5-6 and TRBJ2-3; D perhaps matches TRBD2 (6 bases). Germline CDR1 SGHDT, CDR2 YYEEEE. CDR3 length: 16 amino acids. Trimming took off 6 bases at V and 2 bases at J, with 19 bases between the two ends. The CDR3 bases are TGTGCCAGCACCCCCGTCGGGGAGGTAGCCACAGATACGCAGTATTTT. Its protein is CASTPVGEVATDTQYF. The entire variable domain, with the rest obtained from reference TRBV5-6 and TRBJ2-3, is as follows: DAGVTQSPTHLIKTRGQQVTLRCSPKSGHDTVSWYQQALGQGPQFIFQYYEEEERQRGNFPDRFSGHQFPNYSSELNVNALLLGDSALYLCASTPVGEVATDTQYFGPGTRLTVL.

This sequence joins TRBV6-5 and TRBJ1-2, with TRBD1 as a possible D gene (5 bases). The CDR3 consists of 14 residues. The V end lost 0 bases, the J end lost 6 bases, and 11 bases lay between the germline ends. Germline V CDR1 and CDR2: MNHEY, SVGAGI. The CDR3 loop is CASSYSGREDGYTF. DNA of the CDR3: TGTGCCAGCAGTTACTCCGGCAGGGAAGATGGCTACACCTTC.

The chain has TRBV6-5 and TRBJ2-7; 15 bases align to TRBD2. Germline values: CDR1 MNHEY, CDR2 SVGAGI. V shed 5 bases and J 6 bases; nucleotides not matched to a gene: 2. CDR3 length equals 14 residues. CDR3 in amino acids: CASSRTSGRGEQYF. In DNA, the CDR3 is TGTGCCAGCAGTAGGACTAGCGGGAGGGGCGAGCAGTACTTC.

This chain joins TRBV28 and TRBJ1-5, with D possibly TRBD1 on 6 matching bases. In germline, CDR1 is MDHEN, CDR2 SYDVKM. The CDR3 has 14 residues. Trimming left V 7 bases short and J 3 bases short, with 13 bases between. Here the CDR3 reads CASMEGGPNQPQHF. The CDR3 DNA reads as TGTGCCAGCATGGAGGGGGGGCCCAATCAGCCCCAGCATTTT.

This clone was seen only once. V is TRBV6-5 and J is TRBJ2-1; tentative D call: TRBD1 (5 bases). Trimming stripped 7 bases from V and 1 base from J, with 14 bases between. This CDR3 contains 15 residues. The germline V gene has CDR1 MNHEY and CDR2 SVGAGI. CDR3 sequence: CASTSGQGSYNEQFF. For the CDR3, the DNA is TGTGCCAGCACCTCGGGTCAGGGATCCTACAATGAGCAGTTCTTC.

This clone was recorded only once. This chain's CDR3 is CASSYGHKNTEAFF. DNA for the CDR3: TGTGCCAGCAGTTACGGACACAAGAACACTGAAGCTTTCTTT. V gene TRBV6-5 combines with J gene TRBJ1-1; maybe TRBD1 (5 bases). The V and J ends lost 2 bases and 1 base respectively, with 8 bases between them. CDR1 and CDR2 from the germline V gene are MNHEY and SVGAGI. The CDR3 loop spans 14 amino acids.

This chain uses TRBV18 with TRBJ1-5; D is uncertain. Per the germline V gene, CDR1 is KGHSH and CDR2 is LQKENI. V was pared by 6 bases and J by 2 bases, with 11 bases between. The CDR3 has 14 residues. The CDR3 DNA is TGTGCCAGCTCTCCGGGAGAAGGCAATCAGCCCCAGCATTTT. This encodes CASSPGEGNQPQHF.

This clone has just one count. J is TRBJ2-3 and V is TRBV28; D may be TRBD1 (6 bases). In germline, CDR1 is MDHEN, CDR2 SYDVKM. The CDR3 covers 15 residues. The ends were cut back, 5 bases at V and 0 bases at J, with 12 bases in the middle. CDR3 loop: CASSPGQTSTDTQYF. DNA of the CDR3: TGTGCCAGCAGTCCGGGACAAACGAGCACAGATACGCAGTATTTT.

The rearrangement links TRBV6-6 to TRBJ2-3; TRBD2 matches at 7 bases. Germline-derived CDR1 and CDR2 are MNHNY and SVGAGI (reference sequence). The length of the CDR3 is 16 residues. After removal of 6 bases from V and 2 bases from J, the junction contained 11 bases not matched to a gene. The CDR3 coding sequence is TGTGCCAGCAGCGGGGGATTGACTAGCTTCACAGATACGCAGTATTTT. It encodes CASSGGLTSFTDTQYF.